These 24 T cell receptor beta chains came from one sample sequenced in a study of blood T cell repertoires in COVID-19. The data were produced by immunoSEQ multiplex PCR, yet TCRdb's version contains in-frame clones alone and is incomplete. This table holds some 240,000 clones, approximately 89% found once. The material sequenced was PBMCs or T cells enriched from blood (not recorded which). The source is a woman aged 40 to 50 who had been exposed to COVID-19.

J is TRBJ2-2 and V is TRBV23-1, with 7 nucleotides matching TRBD2. TRBV23-1 is designated an ORF whose function remains uncertain. The ends lost 8 bases at V and 6 bases at J; junction bases unmatched: 12. CDR3 length: 15 residues. DNA for the CDR3: TGCGCCAGCGCGACCGGGACTAAGGGCGCCGGGGAGCTGTTTTTT. This sequence encodes CASATGTKGAGELFF.

This chain uses TRBV6-1 with TRBJ1-5; D is unresolved. The germline V and J ends were trimmed by 2 bases and 2 bases, with 10 bases remaining between them. Germline V gives CDR1 MNHNS, CDR2 SASEGT. CDR3 size: 15 residues. The CDR3 coding sequence is TGTGCCAGCAGTGAACGAGCGGGTCGCAATCAGCCCCAGCATTTT. Protein sequence: CASSERAGRNQPQHF.

This clone has more than one count but fewer than ten. V and J are TRBV7-2 and TRBJ2-2; TRBD2 agrees at 13 bases. The germline CDR1 and CDR2 sequences are SGHTA and FQGNSA. V was pared by 2 bases and J by 7 bases, with 10 bases of the junction left unmatched. This CDR3 is built from 18 residues. CDR3 nucleotides: TGTGCCAGCAGCTTAAGCGGGTTACTAGCGGGGGGGCGCGGGGAGCTGTTTTTT. It is translated as CASSLSGLLAGGRGELFF.

CDR3 in amino acids: CASSLNTGYYYQPQHF. DNA for the CDR3: TGTGCCAGCAGCTTAAATACAGGCTATTATTATCAGCCCCAGCATTTT. V is TRBV7-6 and J is TRBJ1-5; D is possibly TRBD1 (5 bases). V was clipped by 2 bases and J by 5 bases, with 16 bases between them. Germline values: CDR1 SGHVS, CDR2 FNYEAQ. The CDR3 is 16 amino acids.

The chain is built from TRBV29-1 and TRBJ2-1, with a tentative D call TRBD2 (6 bases). Trimming left V 4 bases short and J 0 bases short, with 10 bases between. The germline gives CDR1 SQVTM, CDR2 ANQGSEA. CDR3 length: 14 amino acids. The CDR3 is CSVGGVSSYNEQFF. In nucleotides, the CDR3 is TGCAGCGTTGGGGGGGTGAGCTCCTACAATGAGCAGTTCTTC.

In this sample, this clone turned up once. The chain combines TRBV24-1 with TRBJ2-3; D unresolved. Per germline, CDR1 KGHDR and CDR2 SFDVKD. V lost 4 bases, J lost 0 bases, and 10 bases lay in between. The CDR3 sequence is 15 residues long. This CDR3 reads CATSDSTISTDTQYF. Written as DNA, the CDR3 is TGTGCCACCAGTGACTCGACAATTAGCACAGATACGCAGTATTTT.

This chain joins TRBV5-4 and TRBJ1-5, with D maybe TRBD1 (6 bases). The CDR3 totals 17 residues. Trimming took 2 bases from V and 1 from J, leaving 16 bases between them. Per the germline V gene, CDR1 is SGHNT and CDR2 is YYREEE (reference sequence). CDR3 sequence (DNA): TGTGCCAGCAGCTTAAGAGCAGGGGATGGAAGCAATCAGCCCCAGCATTTT. It is translated as CASSLRAGDGSNQPQHF.

The V call is TRBV9, the J call TRBJ1-2, with D maybe TRBD1 (5 bases). Germline-derived CDR1 and CDR2 are SGDLS and YYNGEE. The CDR3 extends over 15 amino acids. V was shortened by 0 bases and J by 13 bases, with 22 bases between the two germline ends. The DNA for the CDR3 is TGTGCCAGCAGCGTAGGTAGTATGGGGCTGCCCTTTCTCACCTTC. It codes for CASSVGSMGLPFLTF.

The rearrangement joins TRBV9 to TRBJ2-1; the match to TRBD2 covers 7 bases. Unmatched junction bases numbered 8, after V lost 0 bases and J lost 14 bases. The CDR3 spans 13 residues. Germline values: CDR1 SGDLS, CDR2 YYNGEE. Here the CDR3 reads CASSVAEAGEEFF. CDR3 DNA sequence: TGTGCCAGCAGCGTAGCTGAGGCGGGGGAGGAGTTCTTC. Using reference TRBV9 and TRBJ2-1 for the parts outside the CDR3, the full variable domain is DSGVTQTPKHLITATGQRVTLRCSPRSGDLSVYWYQQSLDQGLQFLIQYYNGEERAKGNILERFSAQQFPDLHSELNLSSLELGDSALYFCASSVAEAGEEFFGPGTRLTVL.

V and J are TRBV7-9 and TRBJ1-5; 7 bases align to TRBD1. V lost 5 bases and J lost 2; bases outside the gene matches: 6. CDR1 and CDR2 from the germline V gene are SEHNR and FQNEAQ (reference sequence). This CDR3 is built from 15 residues. This CDR3 reads CASSNTGDGNQPQHF. Here the CDR3 DNA reads TGTGCCAGCAGCAACACAGGGGATGGCAATCAGCCCCAGCATTTT.

The chain has TRBV28 and TRBJ2-7; 10 bases match TRBD2. The V and J ends lost 3 bases and 4 bases, in that order; junction bases with no gene match: 6. This CDR3 has 15 residues. Germline V CDR1 and CDR2: MDHEN, SYDVKM. CDR3 region: CASSFRAGGKYEQYF. Written as DNA, the CDR3 is TGTGCCAGCAGTTTTCGAGCGGGGGGGAAGTACGAGCAGTACTTC. The complete variable domain, with remaining parts taken from reference TRBV28 and TRBJ2-7, reads DVKVTQSSRYLVKRTGEKVFLECVQDMDHENMFWYRQDPGLGLRLIYFSYDVKMKEKGDIPEGYSVSREKKERFSLILESASTNQTSMYLCASSFRAGGKYEQYFGPGTRLTVT.

The V and J genes are TRBV11-2 and TRBJ1-3, with 9 bases that match TRBD1. Germline V lookup: CDR1 SGHAT, CDR2 FQNNGV. The junction had 1 base not matched to a gene; V was cut back by 1 base and J by 0 bases. The CDR3 totals 16 residues. The CDR3 is CASSLGDRVSGNTIYF. For the CDR3, the DNA is TGTGCCAGCAGCTTAGGGGACAGGGTCTCTGGAAACACCATATATTTT.

This rearrangement joins TRBV30 to TRBJ1-6, with D maybe TRBD1 (5 bases). The V end lost 2 bases, the J end lost 8 bases, and 13 bases lay between the germline ends. The CDR3 runs 14 residues. Germline loops: CDR1 GTSNPN, CDR2 SVGIG (reference sequence). The CDR3 protein is CAWSRGSDYSPLHF. The CDR3, as DNA: TGTGCCTGGAGTAGGGGATCGGATTATTCACCCCTCCACTTT.

The chain links TRBV5-1 to TRBJ2-1; 9 bases line up with TRBD1. Unmatched junction bases numbered 5, after V lost 4 bases and J lost 6 bases. Germline lookup yields CDR1 SGHRS and CDR2 YFSETQ. This CDR3 region has 14 residues. CDR3 sequence (DNA): TGCGCCAGCAGCAGCGGGACAGGGACCAATGAGCAGTTCTTC. The encoded protein is CASSSGTGTNEQFF.

The chain combines TRBV7-8 with TRBJ1-3; weak D call: TRBD1 (6 bases). Looked up from germline, CDR1 is SGHVS and CDR2 is FQNEAQ. Trimming cost V 0 bases and J 0 bases, with 18 bases left between them. The CDR3 is made up of 19 amino acids. CDR3: CASSLALGQPGGSGNTIYF. Written as DNA, the CDR3 is TGTGCCAGCAGCTTAGCGTTAGGACAGCCGGGGGGCTCTGGAAACACCATATATTTT.

This clone was seen only once. The chain couples TRBV11-3 to TRBJ2-2, with 14 bases aligning to TRBD2. This CDR3 spans 18 amino acids. CDR1 is SGHNT and CDR2 is YENEEA in the germline V gene. V shed 1 base, J shed 7 bases, and the junction held 8 bases outside the gene matches. DNA of the CDR3: TGTGCCAGCAGCTTAGGACTAGCGGGAGGGCCTAAAGGCGGGGAGCTGTTTTTT. The encoded protein is CASSLGLAGGPKGGELFF.

This chain uses TRBV3-1 (or the pseudogene TRBV3-2) with TRBJ2-6; D possibly corresponds to TRBD1 (5 bases). V lost 2 bases to trimming and J lost 2 bases, with 7 bases between them. This CDR3 region has 15 residues. Germline V lookup: CDR1 LGHDT, CDR2 YNNKEL (reference sequence). This chain's CDR3 is CASSQPGPGANVLTF. Written as DNA, the CDR3 is TGTGCCAGCAGCCAACCAGGGCCTGGGGCCAACGTCCTGACTTTC.

The chain is built from TRBV30 and TRBJ1-2; 8 nucleotides agree with TRBD1. Germline V gives CDR1 GTSNPN, CDR2 SVGIG (reference sequence). The CDR3 is made up of 13 amino acids. V lost 5 bases and J lost 6; bases outside the gene matches: 8. CDR3 coding DNA: TGTGCCTGGGGCAGGGGGCTGGGGGATGGCTACACCTTC. Amino acid sequence: CAWGRGLGDGYTF.

This chain joins TRBV28 and TRBJ2-4; D unclear. Germline CDR1 MDHEN, CDR2 SYDVKM. The CDR3 spans 14 residues. With 7 bases removed from V and 0 bases from J, the gap between germline ends came to 10 bases. Here the CDR3 DNA reads TGTGCCAGCACTAAAACTATAGCCAAAAACATTCAGTACTTC. This translates into CASTKTIAKNIQYF.

The chain recombines TRBV5-4 with TRBJ1-4; the match to TRBD1 covers 7 bases. This CDR3 is built from 14 residues. Trimming took 4 bases from V and 7 from J; bases not matched to a gene: 7. Germline lookup yields CDR1 SGHNT and CDR2 YYREEE (reference sequence). The CDR3 nucleotides read TGTGCCAGCAGCCCTTCGACAGGGTCTGAAAAACTGTTTTTT. Residues: CASSPSTGSEKLFF.

The V gene is TRBV11-2, the J gene TRBJ2-1; a possible D gene is TRBD2 (6 bases). CDR3 length: 17 amino acids. V lost 5 bases and J 0 bases, leaving 17 bases between the germline ends. Germline V CDR1 and CDR2: SGHAT, FQNNGV. CDR3 residues: CASSLMGGPNSYNEQFF. The CDR3 region has the DNA TGTGCCAGCAGCCTCATGGGGGGTCCCAACTCCTACAATGAGCAGTTCTTC.

The J gene is TRBJ1-2, the V gene TRBV13; 10 bases fit TRBD1. Trimming at V came to 5 bases and at J to 6 bases, leaving 6 bases not matched to a gene. CDR3 length equals 14 residues. Germline values: CDR1 PRHDT, CDR2 FYEKMQ (reference sequence). Here the CDR3 DNA reads TGTGCCAGCAGCGCGGGACAGGGGCTTGATGGCTACACCTTC. Its translation: CASSAGQGLDGYTF.

The rearrangement joins TRBV7-2 to TRBJ2-3, with 7 bases that match TRBD2. Germline V CDR1 and CDR2: SGHTA, FQGNSA. Trimming took 5 bases from V and 2 from J; bases not matched to a gene: 19. This CDR3 contains 19 residues. The CDR3 reads CASSPGEGAGRGPTDTQYF. The CDR3 DNA reads as TGTGCCAGCAGCCCCGGCGAGGGAGCGGGAAGGGGCCCCACAGATACGCAGTATTTT.

A few counts support this clone. The chain combines TRBV28 with TRBJ1-3; no reliable D call. Germline V CDR1 and CDR2: MDHEN, SYDVKM. This CDR3 is built from 13 residues. V shed 5 bases and J shed 3 bases, with 8 bases lying between them. In DNA form, the CDR3 reads TGTGCCAGCAGTCCCCCCCATGGAAACACCATATATTTT. The encoded protein is CASSPPHGNTIYF.